Given below is one T cell receptor beta chain in context. What it binds is unknown. Germline V gives CDR1 GTSNPN, CDR2 SVGIG (reference sequence). The CDR3 is 15 residues long. Trimming took off 7 bases at V and 0 bases at J, with 13 bases between the two ends. Profiling relied on immunoSEQ multiplex PCR, and the TCRdb table lists in-frame clones only, not all of them. The sample has about 48,000 clones, nearly 75% seen once; the top ten hold over 12%. This record belongs to a study of vaccination effects on CD4 cells after COVID-19. Study-wide points: Researchers report that only 1 of 255 vaccine-induced clones in healthy vaccinees cross-reacted with common cold coronaviruses. Among infection- and vaccine-induced clones, marked clonal contraction occurred late after vaccination.

Antigen-specific CD4+ T cell clonotypes were called by their expansion after viral peptide-pool culture in ViraFEST. Subsequent to approximately 9 days of culture, CD4+ T cells were isolated. Each participant was administered two doses of either the BNT162b2 or the mRNA-1273 vaccine. The culture medium for roughly 1.9 million PBMC per well included 9.5 to 10 IU/ml IL-2 and 8.5 to 10 ug/ml peptides. A half-volume exchange with IL-2 medium occurred on days 3 and 7. The input for sequencing was CD4+ T cells from PBMCs cultured with HCoV-OC43 spike peptides, taken after COVID-19 vaccination. The subset denotes: HCoV-OC43 spike overlapping peptide pool stimulation. The gene calls are TRBV30 and TRBJ1-6; D unclear. This receptor was obtained from a human donor who received a COVID-19 vaccine. As DNA, the CDR3 is TGTGCCTATTCGACGCTAAGCTCCTATAATTCACCCCTCCACTTT. Its protein is CAYSTLSSYNSPLHF.